Listed here are 20 T cell receptor beta chains from one sample, sequenced in a study of cytomegalovirus exposure and HLA in healthy donors. The PCR used 60 Vbeta and 13 Jbeta primers. Sequencing was performed with immunoSEQ multiplex PCR; in TCRdb, only in-frame clones are kept and a portion is missing. In the table there are some 150,000 clones, roughly 79% of which are singletons. Sequenced input: PBMCs. The receptors come from a woman aged 45-65 years in good health and CMV-seronegative.

This clone has a handful of counts. The genes are TRBV5-5 and TRBJ2-1; D is undetermined. The CDR3 totals 15 residues. Trimming took 0 bases from V and 2 from J, leaving 9 bases between them. In germline, CDR1 is SGHKS, CDR2 YYEKEE (reference sequence). In DNA, the CDR3 is TGTGCCAGCAGCTTGGAAGCTGTTACCTACAATGAGCAGTTCTTC. Translated, it gives CASSLEAVTYNEQFF.

The chain uses TRBV15 and TRBJ2-7, with TRBD1 identical over 10 bases. Germline trimming cut 3 bases from V and 2 bases from J; bases unmatched to any gene: 7. Germline V gives CDR1 LNHNV, CDR2 YYDKDF (reference sequence). This CDR3 has 16 amino acids. Here the CDR3 DNA reads TGTGCCACCAGCAGGACCCTAGGACAGGGGGCCTACGAGCAGTACTTC. Residues: CATSRTLGQGAYEQYF.

The rearrangement uses TRBV5-1 and TRBJ2-2; 8 nucleotides align to TRBD1. Germline V gene lookup returns CDR1 SGHRS and CDR2 YFSETQ. V was pared by 3 bases and J by 4 bases, with 8 bases of the junction left unmatched. This CDR3 region has 16 residues. CDR3 residues: CASSSLGQAGTGELFF. CDR3 DNA sequence: TGCGCCAGCAGCTCTTTGGGACAGGCAGGCACCGGGGAGCTGTTTTTT.

The chain couples TRBV10-3 to TRBJ2-5, with a possible D match to TRBD2 (5 bases). TRBJ2-7 matches the DNA end more closely, so the J call is doubtful. Per the germline V gene, CDR1 is ENHRY and CDR2 is SYGVKD. The CDR3 contains 15 residues. CDR3 sequence: CAISDLSSGSYEQYF. The CDR3 coding sequence is TGTGCCATCAGTGATTTATCGAGCGGTTCATACGAGCAGTACTTC.

CDR3 protein: CASSVYDGTTYNEQFF. The CDR3, as DNA: TGTGCCAGCAGCGTATACGACGGGACAACCTACAATGAGCAGTTCTTC. This chain uses TRBV9 with TRBJ2-1; the D gene is possibly TRBD1 (6 bases). This CDR3 is built from 16 residues. V was cut by 1 base and J by 2 bases, with 13 bases left in between. CDR1 SGDLS and CDR2 YYNGEE come from the germline V gene. The entire variable domain, with the rest obtained from reference TRBV9 and TRBJ2-1, is as follows: DSGVTQTPKHLITATGQRVTLRCSPRSGDLSVYWYQQSLDQGLQFLIQYYNGEERAKGNILERFSAQQFPDLHSELNLSSLELGDSALYFCASSVYDGTTYNEQFFGPGTRLTVL.

The CDR3 DNA follows: TGTGCCAGCACCCAGGGACTTCCAACCGGGGAGCTGTTTTTT. Translation gives CASTQGLPTGELFF. The J gene is TRBJ2-2, the V gene TRBV27; D is possibly TRBD2 (6 bases). The CDR3 runs 14 residues. V was trimmed by 7 bases and J by 5 bases, leaving 14 bases between them. CDR1 is MNHEY, CDR2 SMNVEV, per germline (reference sequence).

This clone was found once. Here the CDR3 reads CASSQLAVSYNEQFF. The CDR3 region has the DNA TGTGCCAGCAGCCAACTAGCGGTATCCTACAATGAGCAGTTCTTC. The V call is TRBV6-5, the J call TRBJ2-1; TRBD2 matches at 8 bases. The CDR3 covers 15 residues. From germline, CDR1 is MNHEY and CDR2 SVGAGI. V lost 6 bases, J lost 1 base, and 5 bases stayed unmatched.

V gene TRBV19 combines with J gene TRBJ1-2; D unclear. The V and J ends lost 0 bases and 8 bases respectively, with 10 bases between them. This CDR3 has 13 amino acids. Germline CDR1 LNHDA, CDR2 SQIVND (reference sequence). The CDR3, as DNA: TGTGCCAGTAGTATAGATGTCGCGGTGGGCTACACCTTC. It specifies CASSIDVAVGYTF.

The chain employs TRBV19 and TRBJ2-7; 11 nucleotides agree with TRBD1. The CDR3 is 16 amino acids. Germline-derived CDR1 and CDR2 are LNHDA and SQIVND (reference sequence). Germline trimming cut 5 bases from V and 1 base from J; bases unmatched to any gene: 7. The CDR3 DNA follows: TGTGCCAGTAGTCCGGACAGGGGGCGAATTTCCTACGAGCAGTACTTC. Translating it yields CASSPDRGRISYEQYF.

V and J are TRBV7-6 and TRBJ2-5; 8 bases line up with TRBD2. In germline, CDR1 is SGHVS, CDR2 FNYEAQ. The CDR3 contains 18 residues. The ends lost 5 bases at V and 1 base at J; junction bases unmatched: 15. CDR3 DNA: TGTGCCAGCAGCCCGACAGCCCCGGGGGGGGGAATCCAAGAGACCCAGTACTTC. This translates into CASSPTAPGGGIQETQYF.

This sequence joins TRBV7-9 and TRBJ2-7; a possible D gene is TRBD1 (6 bases). Germline-derived CDR1 and CDR2 are SEHNR and FQNEAQ (reference sequence). V was shortened by 7 bases and J by 0 bases, with 16 bases between the two germline ends. The CDR3 has 15 amino acids. CDR3 in DNA: TGTGCCAGCACCCTAGGACAGTCGAGCTCCTACGAGCAGTACTTC. It translates to CASTLGQSSSYEQYF.

This clone was counted only a few times. The same CDR3 also results from other DNA sequences found in this sample. J is TRBJ1-4 and V is TRBV5-6; 7 bases map to TRBD1. This CDR3 is built from 16 residues. Germline CDR1 and CDR2: SGHDT and YYEEEE. J lost 8 bases, V lost 0 bases, and 10 bases had no gene match. CDR3 DNA sequence: TGTGCCAGCAGCTTGGCAGGCAGGGGGGACAGAGAAAAACTGTTTTTT. Translation gives CASSLAGRGDREKLFF.

The J gene is TRBJ2-7, the V gene TRBV4-3; 8 bases are shared with TRBD2. The V segment lost 1 base and the J segment 2 bases; nucleotides outside the gene matches: 7. Germline CDR1 is LGHNA and CDR2 is YSLEER. The CDR3 is made up of 16 amino acids. The CDR3 nucleotides are TGCGCCAGCAGCCAAGCTTCAGCGGGGGCCCCCTACGAGCAGTACTTC. It translates to CASSQASAGAPYEQYF.

This clone was picked up a small number of times. The J gene is TRBJ1-2, the V gene TRBV5-8; D gene ambiguous. Looked up from germline, CDR1 is SGHTS and CDR2 is YDEGEE. V lost 2 bases and J 10 bases, leaving 15 bases between the germline ends. This CDR3 region has 13 residues. The CDR3, as DNA: TGTGCCAGCAGCTTTCGGGGATCTGGTTTCTACACCTTC. Its protein is CASSFRGSGFYTF.

The J gene is TRBJ1-1, the V gene TRBV5-6, with 7 bases fitting TRBD1. Germline values: CDR1 SGHDT, CDR2 YYEEEE. With 1 base clipped from V and 6 bases from J, the junction kept 12 bases outside the gene matches. The CDR3 is 16 residues long. This chain's CDR3 is CASSLPIWQGVAEAFF. The CDR3 DNA reads TGTGCCAGCAGCTTGCCTATTTGGCAGGGGGTGGCTGAAGCTTTCTTT.

For this clone: One end of the junction fails to match germline, which may point to a read error. This chain joins TRBV30 and TRBJ2-7; 8 bases match TRBD2. The CDR3 covers 14 residues. Germline V CDR1 and CDR2: GTSNPN, SVGIG (reference sequence). The CDR3 reads CAWSGGRTTYGQYF. CDR3 bases: TGTGCCTGGTCGGGCGGGAGGACGACCTACGGGCAGTACTTC.

This rearrangement joins TRBV30 to TRBJ2-6; D call uncertain. Per germline, CDR1 GTSNPN and CDR2 SVGIG (reference sequence). With 5 bases removed from V and 0 bases from J, the gap between germline ends came to 8 bases. The CDR3 covers 14 residues. The CDR3 spells CAWRALSGANVLTF. The CDR3 region has the DNA TGTGCCTGGCGAGCTCTCTCTGGGGCCAACGTCCTGACTTTC.

This chain links TRBV19 with TRBJ1-5; D may be TRBD1 (5 bases). The V end lost 2 bases, the J end lost 7 bases, and 15 bases lay between the germline ends. Germline lookup yields CDR1 LNHDA and CDR2 SQIVND (reference sequence). CDR3 size: 15 residues. CDR3 loop: CASSIIGQGGQPQHF. Written as DNA, the CDR3 is TGTGCCAGTAGTATAATCGGGCAGGGAGGCCAGCCCCAGCATTTT.

V and J are TRBV6-5 and TRBJ1-2; D is uncertain. Between the trimmed V and J ends, which lost 2 bases and 3 bases, there was a span of 13 bases. The CDR3 runs 15 residues. The germline CDR1 and CDR2 sequences are MNHEY and SVGAGI. The CDR3 spells CASSYRGISHYGYTF. The CDR3 DNA reads TGTGCCAGCAGTTACAGAGGGATCTCTCACTATGGCTACACCTTC.

The V call is TRBV18, the J call TRBJ2-7, with TRBD1 matching over 7 bases. The V and J ends lost 8 bases and 3 bases, in that order; junction bases with no gene match: 7. Germline lookup yields CDR1 KGHSH and CDR2 LQKENI. CDR3 length: 13 amino acids. The CDR3 region is CASARTGRYEQYF. For the CDR3, the DNA is TGTGCCAGCGCACGGACAGGCCGCTACGAGCAGTACTTC.